This T cell receptor (beta chain) originates from a study of cytomegalovirus exposure and HLA in healthy donors. The PCR ran on 60 Vbeta and 13 Jbeta primers. Here immunoSEQ multiplex PCR was the method, and the copy in TCRdb shows in-frame clones only, minus some. The data show under 150,000 clones, with approximately 82% seen just once and around 1.5% held by the top ten. A remark on this clone: Its antigen remains unidentified.

Overall study findings and caveats: In vitro data verified a few CMV-associated chains as specific for CMV antigens. A link between a missense DCLRE1C variant and TCR beta V- and J-gene trimming emerged from a later analysis.

The CDR3 has 17 amino acids. The V end lost 5 bases, the J end lost 0 bases, and 17 bases lay between the germline ends. The V gene's germline CDR1 is MDHEN and CDR2 SYDVKM. The sequenced sample consisted of PBMCs. The TCR originated in a man younger than 45 in good health and CMV-seropositive. This chain joins TRBV28 and TRBJ1-5; possible D gene TRBD1, 5 bases. The CDR3 region has the DNA TGTGCCAGCAGTCCCATGGCGGACACAGCTAGCAATCAGCCCCAGCATTTT. Translating it yields CASSPMADTASNQPQHF.